This TCR beta chain was documented in a study of glioma-infiltrating T cells after dendritic cell vaccination. The study, taken as a whole, reports: Estimated pretreatment TIL content predicted outcome after dendritic cell vaccination. Only a small number of patients had complete blood and tumor samples. Higher TCR clonality did not directly relate to longer survival.

Concerning this clone itself: What it binds is unknown.

This CDR3 has 14 residues. The V end was cut by 3 bases, the J end by 0 bases, with 9 bases between. The V gene's germline CDR1 is SGHNT and CDR2 YYREEE (reference sequence). The primer mix had 60 V beta and 13 J beta primers. The data were produced by immunoSEQ multiplex PCR, yet TCRdb's version contains in-frame clones alone and is incomplete. Of over 90,000 clones listed, approximately 80% were seen once; the top ten hold about 5%. Time point meaning: after dendritic cell vaccination, including at tumor progression/relapse. Sequenced here: blood, sampled after dendritic cell vaccination. This TCR was sampled from a human donor with glioblastoma. V is TRBV5-4 and J is TRBJ2-5; maybe TRBD2 (6 bases). The CDR3 reads CASSSPGDQETQYF. DNA of the CDR3: TGTGCCAGCAGCTCTCCGGGAGACCAAGAGACCCAGTACTTC.